Listed here is a single TCR beta chain. V was shortened by 6 bases and J by 5 bases, with 14 bases between the two germline ends. This CDR3 spans 12 amino acids. Germline V gene sequence: CDR1 DFQATT, CDR2 SNEGSKA (reference sequence). The data were obtained in a study of spatial heterogeneity in lung cancer. At the level of the study: Detection of beta-chain sequences consistently exceeded that of alpha-chain sequences. The library had UMIs, and each TCR and UMI pair averaged more than ten raw reads.

The time point was: sample taken at primary tumor resection. The authors sequenced whole RNA from tumor, nontumor lung or frozen PBMC without sorting. TCRdb reanalysed the 5' RACE reads using MiXCR and keeps one entry per CDR3 protein. The sample carries roughly 48,000 distinct CDR3 sequences, roughly 5% recorded once. J is TRBJ2-7 and V is TRBV20-1; D may be TRBD2 (5 bases). This TCR was sampled from a male donor with early-stage non-small cell lung cancer. The specimen comprised PBMCs, sampled at surgery. The CDR3: CSANPPGDEQYF. For the CDR3, the DNA is TGCAGTGCAAACCCGCCCGGGGACGAGCAGTACTTC.